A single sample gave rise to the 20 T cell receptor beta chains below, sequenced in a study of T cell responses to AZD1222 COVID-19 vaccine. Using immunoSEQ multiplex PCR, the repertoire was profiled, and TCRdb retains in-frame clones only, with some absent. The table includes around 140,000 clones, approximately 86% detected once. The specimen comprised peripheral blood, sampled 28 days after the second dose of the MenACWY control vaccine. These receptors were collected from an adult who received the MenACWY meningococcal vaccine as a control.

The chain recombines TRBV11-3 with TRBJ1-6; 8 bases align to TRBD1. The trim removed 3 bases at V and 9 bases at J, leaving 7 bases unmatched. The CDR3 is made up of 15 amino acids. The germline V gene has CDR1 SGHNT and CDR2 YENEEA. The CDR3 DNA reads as TGTGCCAGCAGCTTCACAGGGGGAGGCGGTTCACCCCTCCACTTT. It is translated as CASSFTGGGGSPLHF.

CDR3 sequence (DNA): TGTGCCAGCAGCTCCTCGCCAGGGGGCGCTTACTATGGCTACACCTTC. Protein: CASSSSPGGAYYGYTF. This sequence joins TRBV7-2 and TRBJ1-2; TRBD1 aligns across 8 bases. This CDR3 region has 16 residues. Germline V lookup: CDR1 SGHTA, CDR2 FQGNSA. V shed 4 bases, J shed 3 bases, and the junction held 10 bases outside the gene matches.

Here the CDR3 DNA reads TGTGCCAGCAGTTTATCTCTAGCGGGAGTTTCCGAGCAGTACTTC. Translating gives CASSLSLAGVSEQYF. The chain combines TRBV27 with TRBJ2-7; 10 bases agree with TRBD2. The CDR3 totals 15 residues. Unmatched junction bases numbered 5, after V lost 0 bases and J lost 6 bases. In germline, CDR1 is MNHEY, CDR2 SMNVEV (reference sequence).

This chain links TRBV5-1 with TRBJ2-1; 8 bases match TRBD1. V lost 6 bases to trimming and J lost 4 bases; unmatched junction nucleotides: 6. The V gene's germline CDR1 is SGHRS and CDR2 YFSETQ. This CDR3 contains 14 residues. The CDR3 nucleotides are TGCGCCAGCAAAAGACAGGGGAGTTACAATGAGCAGTTCTTC. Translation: CASKRQGSYNEQFF.

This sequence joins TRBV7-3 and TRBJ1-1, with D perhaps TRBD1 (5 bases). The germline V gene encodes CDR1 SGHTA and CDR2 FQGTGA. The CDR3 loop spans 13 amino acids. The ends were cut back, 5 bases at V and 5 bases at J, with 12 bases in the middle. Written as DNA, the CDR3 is TGTGCCAGCAGCATAGGGGTTGGGACTGAAGCTTTCTTT. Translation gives CASSIGVGTEAFF.

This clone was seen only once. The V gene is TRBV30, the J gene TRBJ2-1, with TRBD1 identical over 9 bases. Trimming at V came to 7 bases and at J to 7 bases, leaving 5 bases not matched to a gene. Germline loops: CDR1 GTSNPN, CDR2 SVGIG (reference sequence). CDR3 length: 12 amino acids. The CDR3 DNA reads TGTGCCTACAGGGGGCGCTCGAATGAGCAGTTCTTC. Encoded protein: CAYRGRSNEQFF.

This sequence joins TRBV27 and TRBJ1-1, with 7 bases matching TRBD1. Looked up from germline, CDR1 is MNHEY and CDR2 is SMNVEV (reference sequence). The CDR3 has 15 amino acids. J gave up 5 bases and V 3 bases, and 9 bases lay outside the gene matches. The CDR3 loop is CASSFSTLQGTEAFF. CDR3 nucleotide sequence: TGTGCCAGCAGTTTCTCGACTCTACAGGGGACTGAAGCTTTCTTT.

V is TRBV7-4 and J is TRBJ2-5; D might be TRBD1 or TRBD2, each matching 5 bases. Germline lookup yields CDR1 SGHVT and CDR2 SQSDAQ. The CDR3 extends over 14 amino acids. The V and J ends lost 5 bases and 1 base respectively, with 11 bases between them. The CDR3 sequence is CASSPRGAQETQYF. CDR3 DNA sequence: TGTGCCAGCAGCCCAAGAGGGGCCCAAGAGACCCAGTACTTC.

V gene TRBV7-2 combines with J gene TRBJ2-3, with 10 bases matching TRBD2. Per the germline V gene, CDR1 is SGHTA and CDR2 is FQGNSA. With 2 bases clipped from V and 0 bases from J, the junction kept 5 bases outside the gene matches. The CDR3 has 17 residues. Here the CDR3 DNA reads TGTGCCAGCAGCTTACTCGGACTAGCGGCTAGCACAGATACGCAGTATTTT. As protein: CASSLLGLAASTDTQYF.

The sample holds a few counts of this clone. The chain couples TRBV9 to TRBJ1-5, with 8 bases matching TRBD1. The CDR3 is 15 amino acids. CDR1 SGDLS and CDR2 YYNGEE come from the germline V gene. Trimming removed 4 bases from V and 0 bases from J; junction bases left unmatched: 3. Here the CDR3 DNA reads TGTGCCAGCAGCTCGACAGGGGATAGCAATCAGCCCCAGCATTTT. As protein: CASSSTGDSNQPQHF.

CDR3 in DNA: TGTGCCAGCAGTTACGACAGGGCCTATCAGCCCCAGCATTTT. This codes for CASSYDRAYQPQHF. The genes are TRBV6-2 or TRBV6-3 and TRBJ1-5; TRBD1 agrees at 7 bases. The J segment lost 5 bases and the V segment lost 2 bases, leaving 3 bases of the junction unmatched. The CDR3 contains 14 residues. CDR1 is MNHEY, CDR2 SVGEGT, per germline.

DNA of the CDR3: TGTGCCATCAGTCTTAACATGGGTGAAAAACTGTTTTTT. This codes for CAISLNMGEKLFF. The chain carries TRBV10-3 and TRBJ1-4; D remains unclear. Germline V gene lookup returns CDR1 ENHRY and CDR2 SYGVKD. The V end was cut by 5 bases, the J end by 7 bases, with 11 bases between. This CDR3 has 13 residues.

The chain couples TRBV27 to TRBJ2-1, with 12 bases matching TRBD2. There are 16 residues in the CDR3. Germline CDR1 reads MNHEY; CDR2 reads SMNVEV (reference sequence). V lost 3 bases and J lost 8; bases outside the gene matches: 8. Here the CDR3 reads CASSLGPGTSGHEQFF. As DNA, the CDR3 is TGTGCCAGCAGTTTGGGACCCGGGACTAGCGGGCATGAGCAGTTCTTC.

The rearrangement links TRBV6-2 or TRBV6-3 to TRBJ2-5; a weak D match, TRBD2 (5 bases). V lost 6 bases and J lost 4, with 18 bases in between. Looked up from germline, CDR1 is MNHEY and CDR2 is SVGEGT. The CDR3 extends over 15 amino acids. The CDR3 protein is CASSLGEGWGETQYF. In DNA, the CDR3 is TGTGCCAGCAGCCTGGGCGAGGGTTGGGGAGAGACCCAGTACTTC.

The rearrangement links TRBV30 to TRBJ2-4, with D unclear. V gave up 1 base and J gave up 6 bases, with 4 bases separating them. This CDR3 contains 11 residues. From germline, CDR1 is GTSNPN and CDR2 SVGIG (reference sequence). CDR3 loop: CAWSAGNIQYF. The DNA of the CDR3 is TGTGCCTGGAGTGCTGGAAACATTCAGTACTTC.

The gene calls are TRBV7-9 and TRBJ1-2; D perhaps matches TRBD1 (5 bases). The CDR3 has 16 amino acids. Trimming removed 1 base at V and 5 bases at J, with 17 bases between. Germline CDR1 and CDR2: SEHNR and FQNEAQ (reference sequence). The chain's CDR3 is CASSLVTAGNRYGYTF. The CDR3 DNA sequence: TGTGCCAGCAGCTTAGTTACGGCAGGGAACCGGTATGGCTACACCTTC.

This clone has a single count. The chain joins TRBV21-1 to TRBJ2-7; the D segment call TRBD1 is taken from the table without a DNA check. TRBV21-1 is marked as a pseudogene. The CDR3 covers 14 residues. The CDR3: CASSGTGPTYEQYF. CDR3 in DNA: TGTGCCAGCAGCGGGACAGGGCCAACCTACGAGCAGTACTTC.

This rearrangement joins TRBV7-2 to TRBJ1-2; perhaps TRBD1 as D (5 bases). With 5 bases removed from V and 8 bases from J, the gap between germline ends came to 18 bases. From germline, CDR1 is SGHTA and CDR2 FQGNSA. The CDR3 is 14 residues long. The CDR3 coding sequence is TGTGCCAGCAGCCCCGAAGGGAGGGGTGGAGGCTACACCTTC. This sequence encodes CASSPEGRGGGYTF. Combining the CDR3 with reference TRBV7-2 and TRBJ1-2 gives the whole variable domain GAGVSQSPSNKVTEKGKDVELRCDPISGHTALYWYRQSLGQGLEFLIYFQGNSAPDKSGLPSDRFSAERTGGSVSTLTIQRTQQEDSAVYLCASSPEGRGGGYTFGSGTRLTVV.

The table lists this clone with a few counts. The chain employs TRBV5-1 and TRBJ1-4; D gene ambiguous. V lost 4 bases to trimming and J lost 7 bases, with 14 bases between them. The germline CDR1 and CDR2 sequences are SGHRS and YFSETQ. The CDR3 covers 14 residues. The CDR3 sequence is CASSLGRPSEKLFF. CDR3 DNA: TGCGCCAGCAGCCTTGGGAGGCCCAGTGAAAAACTGTTTTTT.

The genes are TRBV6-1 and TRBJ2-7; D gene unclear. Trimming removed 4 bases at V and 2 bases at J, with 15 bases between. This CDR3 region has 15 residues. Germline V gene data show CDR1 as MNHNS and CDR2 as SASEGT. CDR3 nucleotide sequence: TGTGCCAGCAGTGGAGCTTATAACCCTACCTACGAGCAGTACTTC. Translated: CASSGAYNPTYEQYF.